A few counts support the clone carrying this T cell receptor beta chain. Its specificity is unknown. The data are from a study of beta chain features in type 1 diabetes. Investigators reverse transcribed all isolated RNA, so they sequenced expressed TCRB transcripts. Several million reads on average were seen across naive, central memory and regulatory T cell samples. TCRdb's copy holds only in-frame clones and misses some; the assay was immunoSEQ multiplex PCR. The top ten clones hold more than 6.5% of a sample with 250,000 to 400,000 clones, 12% to 15% of them seen once. CDR3 size: 15 residues. Germline CDR1 is LGHNA and CDR2 is YSLEER. Trimming cost V 1 base and J 2 bases, with 8 bases left between them. One heparinised draw of blood, averaging roughly 110 mL, came from each donor. Study outcomes and limitations: Naive, central memory and Treg TCRB repertoires appeared more alike in patients than in healthy donors.

Sequencing was carried out using central memory CD4+ T cells from blood. The J gene is TRBJ2-2, the V gene TRBV4-3; D is unclear. This receptor was identified in a man younger than 40 in good health. CDR3 DNA sequence: TGCGCCAGCAGCCAAGTCGAGACAAACACCGGGGAGCTGTTTTTT. Translation: CASSQVETNTGELFF.